The 5 T cell receptor beta chains below come from one sample, sequenced in a study of type 1 and type 2 diabetes patients listed by TCRdb under 2016. This sample was sequenced with an Illumina MiSeq. For TCRbeta CDR3 amplification, the template was genomic DNA taken from the sorted T cell subsets. Multiplex PCR with 30 forward and 13 reverse primers amplified the TCRbeta CDR3 region. TCRdb ran its own pipeline on the public reads, namely fastp trimming at Q25 and MiXCR clone calling, and kept in-frame beta chains. Each entry merges the rows of one CDR3 protein and shows their most common DNA and genes. The sample table lists approximately 260,000 distinct CDR3 sequences, around 47% of them with a count of one. Around 13% of the sample is in the top ten clones. Material: peripheral blood mononuclear cells (PBMCs). The source is a man between 18 and 35 years old with type 2 diabetes.

This chain links TRBV7-2 with TRBJ1-2; a weak D match, TRBD1 (5 bases). Deletions cut 1 base from V and 2 bases from J, with 8 bases between. Germline loops: CDR1 SGHTA, CDR2 FQGNSA. The CDR3 has 14 amino acids. CDR3 sequence: CASSLGGTNYGYTF. As DNA, the CDR3 is TGTGCCAGCAGCTTAGGCGGGACCAACTATGGCTACACCTTC. Variable domain in full (rest from reference TRBV7-2 and TRBJ1-2): GAGVSQSPSNKVTEKGKDVELRCDPISGHTALYWYRQSLGQGLEFLIYFQGNSAPDKSGLPSDRFSAERTGGSVSTLTIQRTQQEDSAVYLCASSLGGTNYGYTFGSGTRLTVV.

This clonotype was picked up a small number of times. The chain couples TRBV20-1 to TRBJ1-6; 9 positions match TRBD1. This CDR3 is built from 13 residues. V dropped 4 bases and J dropped 7; count of bases not matched to a gene: 2. Germline V lookup: CDR1 DFQATT, CDR2 SNEGSKA (reference sequence). CDR3 loop: CSAMTGGNSPLHF. The CDR3 DNA is TGCAGTGCTATGACAGGGGGAAATTCACCCCTCCACTTT.

In its sample, this clonotype was seen a few times. V usage is TRBV7-9 and J usage is TRBJ2-3, with TRBD2 matching 10 bases. CDR3 length: 16 amino acids. Germline loops: CDR1 SEHNR, CDR2 FQNEAQ (reference sequence). Trimming took 1 base from V and 4 from J; bases not matched to a gene: 5. The CDR3 sequence is CASSLGLAGDADTQYF. CDR3 bases: TGTGCCAGCAGCTTAGGGCTAGCGGGGGACGCAGATACGCAGTATTTT. The full variable domain, with the rest looked up from reference TRBV7-9 and TRBJ2-3, is DTGVSQNPRHKITKRGQNVTFRCDPISEHNRLYWYRQTLGQGPEFLTYFQNEAQLEKSRLLSDRFSAERPKGSFSTLEIQRTEQGDSAMYLCASSLGLAGDADTQYFGPGTRLTVL.

Remarks on this clonotype: This may be a read error, as it is one base from a much larger clone. A read error is likely, as this CDR3 ends without the conserved phenylalanine or tryptophan. The rearrangement joins TRBV15 to TRBJ1-6; 7 nucleotides line up with TRBD1. CDR1 LNHNV and CDR2 YYDKDF come from the germline V gene (reference sequence). The CDR3 runs to 13 residues. V was pared by 8 bases and J by 9 bases, with 7 bases of the junction left unmatched. In nucleotides, the CDR3 is TGTGCCACCCGAGACAGGGCGGCTTCACCCCTCCACCTT. It codes for CATRDRAASPLHL.

The CDR3 is CASSLDFGNTEAFF. CDR3 DNA: TGTGCCAGCAGCTTAGATTTCGGGAACACTGAAGCTTTCTTT. The rearrangement links TRBV7-2 to TRBJ1-1; D is undetermined. CDR1 and CDR2 (germline): SGHTA, FQGNSA. The CDR3 is 14 amino acids. V was cut by 1 base and J by 1 base, with 7 bases left in between.